This T cell receptor (beta chain) derives from a study of CD8 T cells in ankylosing spondylitis (dated by TCRdb to 2016 to 2017). Some background on the complete study: The study profiled T cell receptor beta repertoires in healthy donors and ankylosing spondylitis patients to find disease-linked TCR variants. The full study cohort was made up of approximately 27 ankylosing spondylitis patients and approximately 100 healthy donors. Peripheral blood samples were taken, and synovial fluid was additionally collected from ankylosing spondylitis patients. Overall results and qualifications from the work: According to the report, matched synovial fluid samples from ankylosing spondylitis patients were significantly enriched for the disease-linked clones. The disease-linked clones showed a CD8+ phenotype and occurred at relatively low frequencies in peripheral blood. Some motif variants were previously reported in synovial fluid and blood of reactive arthritis patients, suggesting common disease-initiation mechanisms. A TCR beta motif made up of several highly homologous amino acid variants appeared to be characteristic of blood from ankylosing spondylitis patients.

The germline V gene gives CDR1 as MNHGY and CDR2 as SVAAGI. Spanning cysteine to phenylalanine, the CDR3 consists of 16 amino acids. Only CDR3 DNA remains: 48 bases, in frame from the first base. Trimmed from V: 6 bases; trimmed from J: 2 bases; junction bases lacking a gene match: 5. This sample was sequenced with an Illumina HiSeq 2500. TCR beta libraries were prepared by quantitative 5'-RACE with molecular barcodes. The paper's processing steps were these. Disease-linked TCR variants were identified with a new computational method built on a probabilistic model of VDJ rearrangement. The raw public data were reprocessed by TCRdb itself: fastp quality trimming at Q25, MiXCR clonotype calling, in-frame beta chains only. One record per CDR3 amino acid sequence lists the most common genes and DNA. TCRdb assigned the V and J calls; the authors' analysis was not used. This sample gives about 140,000 distinct CDR3 sequences in total; roughly 8.8% of them show up just once. The ten largest clones capture roughly 8% of the sample.

Synovial fluid samples and blood samples obtained from the same ankylosing spondylitis patients were matched. Comment on this clonotype: Its antigen has not been determined. It has no much larger one-base neighbor in the sample; base qualities were not kept.

This clonotype was obtained from a male donor with ankylosing spondylitis. Rearrangement joined TRBV6-9 to TRBJ2-3; TRBD2 matches 13 bases in the middle. Source material: synovial fluid, either unsorted or a sorted T cell fraction (not recorded which). The CDR3: CASRPGLAGHTDTQYF. At the DNA level, the sequence is TGTGCCAGCAGACCGGGACTAGCGGGACACACAGATACGCAGTATTTT.